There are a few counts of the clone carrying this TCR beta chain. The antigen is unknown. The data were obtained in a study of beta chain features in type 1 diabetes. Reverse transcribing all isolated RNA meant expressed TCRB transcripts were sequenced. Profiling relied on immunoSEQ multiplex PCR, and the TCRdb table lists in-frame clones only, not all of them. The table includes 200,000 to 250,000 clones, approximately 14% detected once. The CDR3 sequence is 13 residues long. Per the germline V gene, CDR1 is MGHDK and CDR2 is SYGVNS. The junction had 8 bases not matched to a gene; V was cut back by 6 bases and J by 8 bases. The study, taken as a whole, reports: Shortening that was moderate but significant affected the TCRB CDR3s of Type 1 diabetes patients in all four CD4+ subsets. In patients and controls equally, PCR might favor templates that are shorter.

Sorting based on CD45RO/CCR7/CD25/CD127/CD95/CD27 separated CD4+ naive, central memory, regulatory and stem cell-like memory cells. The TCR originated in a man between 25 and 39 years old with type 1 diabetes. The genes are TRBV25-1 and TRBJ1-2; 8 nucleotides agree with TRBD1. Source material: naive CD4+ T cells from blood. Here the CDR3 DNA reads TGTGCCAGCAGGTTGACAGGGGAGGAAGGCTACACCTTC. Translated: CASRLTGEEGYTF.